The source of this T cell receptor beta chain is a study of blood T cell repertoires in COVID-19. Study in general: Both acute and convalescent COVID-19 samples were obtained from the United States, Italy and Spain. Sources were T cells, B-cell-depleted T cells, or PBMCs; the material itself was cDNA or gDNA.

A Seattle source enrolled patients during active infection and followed them longitudinally. The sample holds many counts of this clone. V was cut by 2 bases and J by 3 bases, with 10 bases left in between. This CDR3 is built from 14 residues. Germline values: CDR1 KGHSH, CDR2 LQKENI. Methods used by the authors: Counts of nucleated cells, estimated from reference gene primer amplification, were obtained. The method was immunoSEQ multiplex PCR; TCRdb's version includes in-frame clones alone and lacks a portion of them. Clone size and the V and J calls come from that table; the DNA yielded D and trimming. The data hold some 250,000 clones, with around nine tenths observed a single time.

Input material: peripheral blood. The clonotype comes from a woman aged 55-69 years with COVID-19, enrolled during active disease. The V call is TRBV18, the J call TRBJ1-1, with D perhaps matching TRBD1 (6 bases). The CDR3: CASSPSPGDTEAFF. CDR3 nucleotides: TGTGCCAGCTCACCATCCCCAGGGGACACTGAAGCTTTCTTT.